This T cell receptor (beta chain) appears in the sequencing data of a study of cytomegalovirus exposure and HLA in healthy donors. Turning to this clone: The target antigen is unknown.

It was with 60 Vbeta and 13 Jbeta primers that the PCR ran. Sequencing used immunoSEQ multiplex PCR; TCRdb keeps in-frame clones, though not all of them. The profile shows 85,000 to 90,000 clones, around 76% of them singletons. Points from the study as a whole: Cytomegalovirus-associated TCR beta chains were listed, numbering 150 to 200.

CDR1 SGHTA and CDR2 FQGNSA come from the germline V gene. Trimming left V 1 base short and J 2 bases short, with 11 bases between. The CDR3 loop spans 15 amino acids. Source material: PBMCs. J is TRBJ1-2 and V is TRBV7-2; no clear D gene. The TCR sequence derives from a man aged 30 to 45 in good health and CMV-seropositive. The CDR3: CASSLEPGGNYGYTF. The DNA for the CDR3 is TGTGCCAGCAGCTTAGAGCCGGGAGGAAACTATGGCTACACCTTC.